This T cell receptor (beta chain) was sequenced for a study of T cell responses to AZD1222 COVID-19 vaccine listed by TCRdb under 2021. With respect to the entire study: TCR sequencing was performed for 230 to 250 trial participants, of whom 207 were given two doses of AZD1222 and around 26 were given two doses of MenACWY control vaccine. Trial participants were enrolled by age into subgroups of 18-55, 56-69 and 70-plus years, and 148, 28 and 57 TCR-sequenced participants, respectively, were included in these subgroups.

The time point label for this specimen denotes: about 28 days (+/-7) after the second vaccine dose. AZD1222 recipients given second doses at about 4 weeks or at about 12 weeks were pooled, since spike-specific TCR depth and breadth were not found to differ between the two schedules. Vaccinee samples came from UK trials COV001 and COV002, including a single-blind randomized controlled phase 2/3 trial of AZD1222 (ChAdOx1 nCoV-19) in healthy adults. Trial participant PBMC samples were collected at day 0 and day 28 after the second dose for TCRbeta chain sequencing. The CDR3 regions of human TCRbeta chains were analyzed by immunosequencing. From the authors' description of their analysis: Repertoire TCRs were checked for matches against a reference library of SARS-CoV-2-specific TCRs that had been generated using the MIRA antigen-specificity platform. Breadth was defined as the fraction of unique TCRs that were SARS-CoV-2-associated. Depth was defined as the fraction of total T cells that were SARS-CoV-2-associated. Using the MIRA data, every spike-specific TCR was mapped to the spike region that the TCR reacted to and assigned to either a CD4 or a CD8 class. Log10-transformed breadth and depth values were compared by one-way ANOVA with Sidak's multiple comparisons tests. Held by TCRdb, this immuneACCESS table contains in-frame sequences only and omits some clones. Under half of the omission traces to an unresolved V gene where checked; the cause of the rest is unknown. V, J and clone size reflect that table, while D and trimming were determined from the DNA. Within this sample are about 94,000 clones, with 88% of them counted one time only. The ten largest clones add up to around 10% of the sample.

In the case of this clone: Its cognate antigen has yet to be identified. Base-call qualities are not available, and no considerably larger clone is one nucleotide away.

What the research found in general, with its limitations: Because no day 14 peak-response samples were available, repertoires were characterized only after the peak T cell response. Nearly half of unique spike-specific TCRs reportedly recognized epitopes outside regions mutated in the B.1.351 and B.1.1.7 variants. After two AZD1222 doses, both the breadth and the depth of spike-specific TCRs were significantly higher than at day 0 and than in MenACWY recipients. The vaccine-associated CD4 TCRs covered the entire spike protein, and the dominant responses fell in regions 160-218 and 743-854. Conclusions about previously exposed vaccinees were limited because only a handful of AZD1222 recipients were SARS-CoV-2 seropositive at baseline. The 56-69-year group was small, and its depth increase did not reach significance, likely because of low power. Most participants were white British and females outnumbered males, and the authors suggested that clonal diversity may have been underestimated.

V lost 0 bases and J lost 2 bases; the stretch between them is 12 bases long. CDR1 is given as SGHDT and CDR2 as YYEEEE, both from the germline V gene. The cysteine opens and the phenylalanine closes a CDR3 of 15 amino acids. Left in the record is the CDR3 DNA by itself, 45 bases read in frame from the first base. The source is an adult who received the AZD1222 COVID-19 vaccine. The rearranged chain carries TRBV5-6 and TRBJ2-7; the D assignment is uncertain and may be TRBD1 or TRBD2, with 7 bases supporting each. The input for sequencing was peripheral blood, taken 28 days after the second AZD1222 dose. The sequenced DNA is TGTGCCAGCAGCTTGGGTCCAGGGGGGGCCTACGAGCAGTACTTC. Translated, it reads CASSLGPGGAYEQYF.